The clone carrying this TCR beta chain was counted a few times. Its antigen is still unknown. Between the trimmed V and J ends, which lost 4 bases and 2 bases, there was a span of 3 bases. CDR3 length: 11 residues. Germline V gives CDR1 MNHNS, CDR2 SASEGT. The entry originates in a study of identifying expanded T cells in peripheral blood. Overall study findings and caveats: Differentially abundant clones: 0.95 to 1.5 between replicates, around 17 at 2 to 3 weeks, less than 25 at four. Variance in clone template counts between approximately 2-week samples significantly increased with total template count across all healthy donors.

During the collection period, no donor immune events like infections were recorded. The protocol was immunoSEQ multiplex PCR, while the TCRdb copy is restricted to in-frame clones and leaves out a portion. This table has 70,000 to 100,000 clones, about 90% appearing once. The source is a person aged 18 to 70 in good health. Input material: blood. V is TRBV6-1 and J is TRBJ2-7, with D unclear. DNA of the CDR3: TGTGCCAGCAGTGCCGCCTACGAGCAGTACTTC. Translation: CASSAAYEQYF.